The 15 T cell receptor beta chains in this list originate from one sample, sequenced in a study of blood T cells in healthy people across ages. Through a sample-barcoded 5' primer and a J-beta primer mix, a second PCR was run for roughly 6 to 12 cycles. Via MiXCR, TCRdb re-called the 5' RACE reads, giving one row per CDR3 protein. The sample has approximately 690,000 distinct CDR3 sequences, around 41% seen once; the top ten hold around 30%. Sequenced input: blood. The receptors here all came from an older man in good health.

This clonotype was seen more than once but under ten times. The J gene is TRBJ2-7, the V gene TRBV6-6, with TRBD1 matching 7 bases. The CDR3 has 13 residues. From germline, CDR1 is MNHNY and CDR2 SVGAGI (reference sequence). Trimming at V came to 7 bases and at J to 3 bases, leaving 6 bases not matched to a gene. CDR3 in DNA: TGTGCCAGCACCCGCGACAGGGACTACGAGCAGTACTTC. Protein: CASTRDRDYEQYF.

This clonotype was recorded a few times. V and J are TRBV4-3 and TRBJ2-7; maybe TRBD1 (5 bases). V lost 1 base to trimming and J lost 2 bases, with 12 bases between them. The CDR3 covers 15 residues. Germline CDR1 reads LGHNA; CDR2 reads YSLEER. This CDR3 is CASSQAQGITYEQYF. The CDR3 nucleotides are TGCGCCAGCAGCCAAGCCCAGGGAATCACCTACGAGCAGTACTTC.

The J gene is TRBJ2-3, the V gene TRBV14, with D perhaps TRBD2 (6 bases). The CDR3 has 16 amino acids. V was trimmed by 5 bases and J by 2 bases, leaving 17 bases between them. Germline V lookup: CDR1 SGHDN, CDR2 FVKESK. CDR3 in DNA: TGTGCCAGCAGCTACGGCCGGGACTGGATCACAGATACGCAGTATTTT. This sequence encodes CASSYGRDWITDTQYF. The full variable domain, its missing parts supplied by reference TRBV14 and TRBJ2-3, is EAGVTQFPSHSVIEKGQTVTLRCDPISGHDNLYWYRRVMGKEIKFLLHFVKESKQDESGMPNNRFLAERTGGTYSTLKVQPAELEDSGVYFCASSYGRDWITDTQYFGPGTRLTVL.

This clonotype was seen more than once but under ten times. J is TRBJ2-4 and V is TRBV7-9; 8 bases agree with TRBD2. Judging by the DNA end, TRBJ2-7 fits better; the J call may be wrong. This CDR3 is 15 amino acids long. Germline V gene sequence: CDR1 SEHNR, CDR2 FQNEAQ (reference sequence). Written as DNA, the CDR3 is TGTGCCAGCAGCGCCCAGGCGGGGGGACCCTACGAGCAGTACTTC. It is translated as CASSAQAGGPYEQYF.

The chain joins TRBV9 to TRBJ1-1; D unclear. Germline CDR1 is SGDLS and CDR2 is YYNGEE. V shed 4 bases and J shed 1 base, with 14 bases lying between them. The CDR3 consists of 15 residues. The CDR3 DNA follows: TGTGCCAGCAGCCCACGGGGAGGGTCGAACACTGAAGCTTTCTTT. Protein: CASSPRGGSNTEAFF.

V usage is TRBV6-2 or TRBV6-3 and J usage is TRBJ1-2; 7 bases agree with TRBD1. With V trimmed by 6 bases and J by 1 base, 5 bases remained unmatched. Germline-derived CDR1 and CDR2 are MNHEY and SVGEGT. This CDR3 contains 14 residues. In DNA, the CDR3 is TGTGCCAGCAGAGCGGGACAGCTTAACTATGGCTACACCTTC. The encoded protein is CASRAGQLNYGYTF.

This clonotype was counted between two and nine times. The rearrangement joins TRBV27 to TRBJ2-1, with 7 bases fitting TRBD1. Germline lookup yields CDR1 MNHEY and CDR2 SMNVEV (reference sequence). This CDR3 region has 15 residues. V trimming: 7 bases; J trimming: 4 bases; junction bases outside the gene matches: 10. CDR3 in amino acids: CASTTHRDRYNEQFF. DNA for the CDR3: TGTGCCAGCACTACCCACCGGGACAGATACAATGAGCAGTTCTTC.

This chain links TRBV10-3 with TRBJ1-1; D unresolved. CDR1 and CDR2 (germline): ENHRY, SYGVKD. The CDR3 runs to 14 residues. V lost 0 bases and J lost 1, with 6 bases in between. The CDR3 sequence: CAISESQANTEAFF. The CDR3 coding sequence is TGTGCCATCAGTGAGTCTCAAGCGAACACTGAAGCTTTCTTT.

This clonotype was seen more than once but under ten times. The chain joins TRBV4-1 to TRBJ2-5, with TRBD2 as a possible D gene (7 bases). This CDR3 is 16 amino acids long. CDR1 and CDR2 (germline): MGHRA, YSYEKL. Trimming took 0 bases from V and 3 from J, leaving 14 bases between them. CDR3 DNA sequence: TGCGCCAGCAGCCAAGACGCGGGGGCCAGTGAAGAGACCCAGTACTTC. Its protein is CASSQDAGASEETQYF.

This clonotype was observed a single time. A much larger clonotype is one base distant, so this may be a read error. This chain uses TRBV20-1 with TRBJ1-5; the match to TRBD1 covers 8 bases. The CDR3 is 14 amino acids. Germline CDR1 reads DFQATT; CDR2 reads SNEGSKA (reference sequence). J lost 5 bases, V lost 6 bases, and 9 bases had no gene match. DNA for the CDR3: TGCAGTGCCCCACTACAGGGGGTTTATCAGCCCCAGCATTTT. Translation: CSAPLQGVYQPQHF.

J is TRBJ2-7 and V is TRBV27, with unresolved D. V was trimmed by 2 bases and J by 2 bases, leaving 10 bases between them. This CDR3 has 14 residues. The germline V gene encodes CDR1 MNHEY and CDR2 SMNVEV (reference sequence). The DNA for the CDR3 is TGTGCCAGCAGTTTAGTTCTAGGGACCTACGAGCAGTACTTC. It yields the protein CASSLVLGTYEQYF.

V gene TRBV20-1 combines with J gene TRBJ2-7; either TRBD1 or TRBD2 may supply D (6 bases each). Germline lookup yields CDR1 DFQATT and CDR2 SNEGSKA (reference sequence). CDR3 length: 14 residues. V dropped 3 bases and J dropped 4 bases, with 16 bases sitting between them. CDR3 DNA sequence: TGCAGTGCTAGCCCCCCCTGGGGGGCATACGAGCAGTACTTC. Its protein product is CSASPPWGAYEQYF.

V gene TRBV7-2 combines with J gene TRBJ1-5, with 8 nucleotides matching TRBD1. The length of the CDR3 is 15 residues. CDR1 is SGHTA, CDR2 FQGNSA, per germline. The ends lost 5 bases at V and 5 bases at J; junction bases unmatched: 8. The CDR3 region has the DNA TGTGCCAGCAGCATTAGGACAGGGAGCGATCAGCCCCAGCATTTT. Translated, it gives CASSIRTGSDQPQHF.

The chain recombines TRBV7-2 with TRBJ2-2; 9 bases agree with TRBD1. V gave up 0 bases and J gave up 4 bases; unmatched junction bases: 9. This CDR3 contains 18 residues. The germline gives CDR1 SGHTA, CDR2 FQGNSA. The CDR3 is CASSLAVLDRGGTGELFF. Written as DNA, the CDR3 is TGTGCCAGCAGCTTAGCGGTCTTGGACAGGGGTGGCACCGGGGAGCTGTTTTTT.

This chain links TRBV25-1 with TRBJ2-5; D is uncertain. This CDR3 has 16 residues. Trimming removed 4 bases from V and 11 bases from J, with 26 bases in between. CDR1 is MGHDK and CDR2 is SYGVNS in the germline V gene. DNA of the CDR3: TGTGCCAGCAGTGTCGCCCGCAGGAAGCTTATGATAGGGCAGTACTTC. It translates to CASSVARRKLMIGQYF.